Described below is a single TCR beta chain sequence and its context. Its target is not known. These data are taken from a study of cytomegalovirus exposure and HLA in healthy donors. Primers: 60 Vbeta forward and 13 Jbeta reverse. Clones were read by immunoSEQ multiplex PCR, and TCRdb kept only the in-frame ones, dropping some. The profile covers 150,000 to 200,000 clones, with 70% to 90% appearing a single time and roughly 2% taken by the ten largest. Trimming stripped 4 bases from V and 6 bases from J, with 15 bases between. This CDR3 has 14 amino acids. CDR1 is MGHRA and CDR2 is YSYEKL in the germline V gene. General study findings and limits: A later analysis by the authors found several of the most significant clusters apparently linked to common viral pathogens. Serostatus for CMV was the only available immune exposure information. Rates of TCR association differed by HLA locus in a later analysis, with DRB1 highest and HLA-C lowest.

This clonotype originated in a woman younger than 35 in good health and CMV-seropositive. Sequenced material: PBMCs. The rearrangement joins TRBV4-1 to TRBJ1-1; possible D gene TRBD1, 5 bases. CDR3 DNA sequence: TGCGCCAGCAGCCCAGGGATGATTTTTTCTGAAGCTTTCTTT. Its protein is CASSPGMIFSEAFF.